The 2 T cell receptor beta chains reported below all come from one sample, sequenced in a study of cytomegalovirus exposure and HLA in healthy donors. The PCR contained 60 Vbeta and 13 Jbeta primers. Here immunoSEQ multiplex PCR was the method, and the copy in TCRdb shows in-frame clones only, minus some. The data hold approximately 92,000 clones, with 65% to 85% observed a single time. The sample taken for sequencing was PBMCs. The receptor source for this set is a girl aged 2 to 9 in good health and CMV-seropositive.

This rearrangement joins TRBV2 to TRBJ2-7; perhaps TRBD1 as D (6 bases). Germline lookup yields CDR1 SNHLY and CDR2 FYNNEI. Trimming stripped 6 bases from V and 2 bases from J, with 17 bases between. This CDR3 has 15 amino acids. This CDR3 reads CASSASTGSTYEQYF. Written as DNA, the CDR3 is TGTGCCAGCAGCGCATCAACAGGGTCGACCTACGAGCAGTACTTC.

V is TRBV28 and J is TRBJ1-4, with D perhaps TRBD1 (5 bases). In germline, CDR1 is MDHEN, CDR2 SYDVKM. This CDR3 is built from 16 residues. The V gene lost 2 bases and the J gene lost 6 bases, with 16 bases spanning the gap. The CDR3 DNA reads as TGTGCCAGCAGTTTAAGTTCCGGGGGGAAGCATGAAAAACTGTTTTTT. As protein: CASSLSSGGKHEKLFF.